The rows below give T cell receptor beta chains drawn from one sample of a study of blood T cell repertoires in COVID-19. TCRdb keeps only in-frame clones here, not all; method: immunoSEQ multiplex PCR. The sample carries about 230,000 clones, roughly 81% recorded once. Sequencing input: peripheral blood. These receptors all stem from a man aged 35-49 years with acute or convalescent COVID-19. Each CDR3 is given with its conserved first and last residue. Each record gives: D gene, V gene, J gene, CDR3 protein. A D gene is named only where the DNA matches it firmly.

d_gene: NA
v_gene: TRBV4-2
j_gene: TRBJ2-7
CDR3aa: CASSQGEKGRQYF

d_gene: NA
v_gene: TRBV5-5
j_gene: TRBJ1-3
CDR3aa: CASSRGGTIGGNTIYF

d_gene: NA
v_gene: TRBV11-3
j_gene: TRBJ2-2
CDR3aa: CASSFDSNASTGELFF

d_gene: NA
v_gene: TRBV10-2
j_gene: TRBJ1-2
CDR3aa: CASSEVGIGDYGYTF

d_gene: NA
v_gene: TRBV11-2
j_gene: TRBJ1-2
CDR3aa: CASSLGPRGNYGYTF

d_gene: TRBD1
v_gene: TRBV4-2
j_gene: TRBJ1-4
CDR3aa: CASSQEYRGSWQLFF

d_gene: NA
v_gene: TRBV2
j_gene: TRBJ1-1
CDR3aa: CASSWESEAFF

d_gene: TRBD2
v_gene: TRBV6-1
j_gene: TRBJ2-3
CDR3aa: CASSEAGLQRGSDTQYF

d_gene: TRBD1
v_gene: TRBV27
j_gene: TRBJ1-2
CDR3aa: CASSINRGLDYGYTF

d_gene: NA
v_gene: TRBV28
j_gene: TRBJ1-1
CDR3aa: CASSGGGQRVTEAFF

d_gene: NA
v_gene: TRBV7-2
j_gene: TRBJ2-5
CDR3aa: CASRLASDIGTETQYF

d_gene: NA
v_gene: TRBV5-1
j_gene: TRBJ1-5
CDR3aa: CASRASGDGNQPQHF

d_gene: NA
v_gene: TRBV5-1
j_gene: TRBJ2-7
CDR3aa: CASNFGASYEQYF

d_gene: NA
v_gene: TRBV24-1
j_gene: TRBJ2-5
CDR3aa: CATSDGLIQETQYF

d_gene: NA
v_gene: TRBV12-5
j_gene: TRBJ2-2
CDR3aa: CASGLEQTVTGELFF

d_gene: NA
v_gene: TRBV5-4
j_gene: TRBJ1-2
CDR3aa: CASSYPSGYGYTF

d_gene: NA
v_gene: TRBV12-3/TRBV12-4
j_gene: TRBJ1-1
CDR3aa: CASSSLRNTEAFF

d_gene: NA
v_gene: TRBV10-1
j_gene: TRBJ2-1
CDR3aa: CASSQQGLGNNEQFF

d_gene: TRBD2
v_gene: TRBV29-1
j_gene: TRBJ2-2
CDR3aa: CSVVAGGSTGELFF

d_gene: NA
v_gene: TRBV2
j_gene: TRBJ1-3
CDR3aa: CASQRGTGNTIYF

d_gene: NA
v_gene: TRBV7-7
j_gene: TRBJ1-5
CDR3aa: CASSPRAGNQPQHF

d_gene: NA
v_gene: TRBV19
j_gene: TRBJ1-1
CDR3aa: CASSIRAGSMNTEAFF

d_gene: NA
v_gene: TRBV6-5
j_gene: TRBJ1-1
CDR3aa: CASNQDRGNTEAFF

d_gene: TRBD2
v_gene: TRBV19
j_gene: TRBJ2-3
CDR3aa: CASSRASGGQGSTDTQYF

d_gene: NA
v_gene: TRBV19
j_gene: TRBJ2-5
CDR3aa: CASSIGDSIPPVQETQYF

d_gene: TRBD2
v_gene: TRBV7-8
j_gene: TRBJ2-1
CDR3aa: CASSLRTSGGARDNEQFF

d_gene: TRBD2
v_gene: TRBV24-1
j_gene: TRBJ2-2
CDR3aa: CATSDTSGGASTGELFF

d_gene: NA
v_gene: TRBV6-5
j_gene: TRBJ1-4
CDR3aa: CASSEEPYNEKLFF

d_gene: TRBD2
v_gene: TRBV3-1/TRBV3-2
j_gene: TRBJ2-5
CDR3aa: CASSRRPGGAGRTQYF

d_gene: TRBD1
v_gene: TRBV5-1
j_gene: TRBJ2-2
CDR3aa: CASGTGNDGELFF

d_gene: NA
v_gene: TRBV30
j_gene: TRBJ1-1
CDR3aa: CAWSVDVRYTEAFF

d_gene: NA
v_gene: TRBV6-1
j_gene: TRBJ2-7
CDR3aa: CASSERAGTGIYEQYF

d_gene: NA
v_gene: TRBV18
j_gene: TRBJ1-1
CDR3aa: CASSEGGPSRENTEAFF

d_gene: NA
v_gene: TRBV27
j_gene: TRBJ2-7
CDR3aa: CASSPTDKVSYEQYF

d_gene: NA
v_gene: TRBV6-2/TRBV6-3
j_gene: TRBJ1-1
CDR3aa: CASSKTWAGEGTEAFF

d_gene: TRBD1
v_gene: TRBV2
j_gene: TRBJ2-7
CDR3aa: CASRELSWTGSYEQYF

d_gene: NA
v_gene: TRBV5-4
j_gene: TRBJ2-5
CDR3aa: CASTSGTGGHQETQYF

d_gene: NA
v_gene: TRBV5-6
j_gene: TRBJ1-1
CDR3aa: CASSFGIPGEAFF

d_gene: NA
v_gene: TRBV18
j_gene: TRBJ1-2
CDR3aa: CASSPLQGGDYGYTF

d_gene: TRBD1
v_gene: TRBV2
j_gene: TRBJ1-1
CDR3aa: CASSRQGNTEAFF

d_gene: NA
v_gene: TRBV7-2
j_gene: TRBJ1-1
CDR3aa: CASSLSGGPYTEAFF

d_gene: NA
v_gene: TRBV12-3/TRBV12-4
j_gene: TRBJ1-1
CDR3aa: CASGRGGTEAFF

d_gene: NA
v_gene: TRBV27
j_gene: TRBJ1-5
CDR3aa: CASALGDNQPQHF

d_gene: NA
v_gene: TRBV5-4
j_gene: TRBJ2-1
CDR3aa: CASSDDSFEQFF

d_gene: TRBD1
v_gene: TRBV6-5
j_gene: TRBJ1-6
CDR3aa: CASSQARGSNSPLHF

d_gene: NA
v_gene: TRBV4-1
j_gene: TRBJ2-2
CDR3aa: CASSQVTTGELFF

d_gene: NA
v_gene: TRBV21-1
j_gene: TRBJ1-4
CDR3aa: CASSKAEGDNEKLFF

d_gene: TRBD1
v_gene: TRBV12-3/TRBV12-4
j_gene: TRBJ1-2
CDR3aa: CASSPTGQGYTF

d_gene: TRBD1
v_gene: TRBV3-1/TRBV3-2
j_gene: TRBJ1-5
CDR3aa: CASSLQGAEQPQHF

d_gene: NA
v_gene: TRBV18
j_gene: TRBJ2-7
CDR3aa: CASSPPDTRTASYEQYF

d_gene: TRBD1
v_gene: TRBV6-1
j_gene: TRBJ2-7
CDR3aa: CASSEPGTGGTYEQYF

d_gene: TRBD1
v_gene: TRBV19
j_gene: TRBJ2-7
CDR3aa: CASSTGQGNSYEQYF

d_gene: NA
v_gene: TRBV6-4
j_gene: TRBJ2-2
CDR3aa: CASSDSPGEGGELFF

d_gene: TRBD1
v_gene: TRBV2
j_gene: TRBJ2-1
CDR3aa: CASSERDRAYNEQFF

d_gene: TRBD1
v_gene: TRBV6-5
j_gene: TRBJ1-6
CDR3aa: CASRRTGVDNSPLHF